Listed here are 7 T cell receptor beta chains from one sample, sequenced in a study of T cells in Graves' hyperthyroidism and ophthalmopathy. Amplified TCR beta CDR3 regions came from RNA transcripts. Initially, a first-round RT-PCR of the TCR CDR3 employed the HTBI primer set. TCRdb analysed the multiplex PCR reads with MiXCR anew, one entry per CDR3 protein. The sample includes some 600,000 distinct CDR3 sequences, around 13% of them seen just once. Sequenced sample: blood. The receptors stem from a woman between 25 and 40 years old with Graves' hyperthyroidism that later progressed to Graves' ophthalmopathy.

The chain joins TRBV19 to TRBJ2-2; D unresolved. Germline lookup yields CDR1 LNHDA and CDR2 SQIVND (reference sequence). The CDR3 consists of 14 residues. The V and J ends lost 3 bases and 3 bases respectively, with 8 bases between them. The CDR3 loop is CASSISPDTGELFF. Here the CDR3 DNA reads TGTGCCAGTAGTATCTCCCCCGACACCGGGGAGCTGTTTTTT.

This clonotype was recorded a few times. The rearrangement links TRBV18 to TRBJ2-1, with D perhaps matching TRBD1 (5 bases). The length of the CDR3 is 13 residues. Trimming pared 3 bases from V and 5 bases from J, leaving 8 bases between. Germline V gene sequence: CDR1 KGHSH, CDR2 LQKENI. DNA for the CDR3: TGTGCCAGCTCACCCCAGACAGACAATGAGCAGTTCTTC. The encoded protein is CASSPQTDNEQFF.

This clonotype has a count of ten or more. This sequence joins TRBV5-1 and TRBJ2-1; TRBD2 matches 8 bases. The trim removed 0 bases at V and 4 bases at J, leaving 9 bases unmatched. The CDR3 has 17 amino acids. Germline CDR1 reads SGHRS; CDR2 reads YFSETQ. This CDR3 reads CASSLERGSGTYNEQFF. For the CDR3, the DNA is TGCGCCAGCAGCTTGGAACGGGGTAGCGGGACTTACAATGAGCAGTTCTTC.

The sample holds many counts of this clonotype. The gene calls are TRBV28 and TRBJ2-2; D gene unclear. V was pared by 6 bases and J by 3 bases, with 11 bases between. Germline CDR1 MDHEN, CDR2 SYDVKM. The CDR3 extends over 14 amino acids. Here the CDR3 DNA reads TGTGCCAGCAGGCCCCAGAGCGACACCGGGGAGCTGTTTTTT. This gives the protein CASRPQSDTGELFF.

This clonotype has at least ten counts. This chain joins TRBV28 and TRBJ2-5; 7 bases are a match to TRBD2. The germline V gene has CDR1 MDHEN and CDR2 SYDVKM. The V and J ends lost 7 bases and 2 bases, in that order; junction bases with no gene match: 1. The CDR3 covers 12 residues. In DNA, the CDR3 is TGTGCCAGCACTAGCGGACAAGAGACCCAGTACTTC. Protein product: CASTSGQETQYF.

In the case of this clonotype: Germline is not matched at one junction end, which may reflect a read error. The chain recombines TRBV29-1 with TRBJ1-5, with a tentative D call TRBD1 (6 bases). Germline-derived CDR1 and CDR2 are SQVTM and ANQGSEA. This CDR3 contains 12 residues. CDR3 DNA: TGCAACGTTTCACAGGGAGGCCAGCCCCAGCATTTT. It yields the protein CNVSQGGQPQHF.

In this sample, this clonotype turned up many times. The gene calls are TRBV29-1 and TRBJ2-7; maybe TRBD1 (5 bases). Germline CDR1 and CDR2: SQVTM and ANQGSEA. This CDR3 spans 11 amino acids. Trimming took 7 bases from V and 1 from J, leaving 8 bases between them. CDR3 coding DNA: TGCAGCGCCAGGACATCCTACGAGCAGTACTTC. Amino acid sequence: CSARTSYEQYF.